A selection of T cell receptor beta chains follows, all from one sample in a study of CD8 T cells in Susac syndrome. MiXCR, applied by TCRdb to the immunoSEQ multiplex PCR reads, yields one record per CDR3 protein. This table has approximately 140,000 distinct CDR3 sequences, 75% to 90% appearing once. What was sequenced was CD8+ T cells from PBMCs. These receptors were collected from a human donor with multiple sclerosis. The CDR3 runs from the conserved cysteine through the conserved F or W. D genes are given only for firm matches. Some rows mark clone size as missing; the rest say once, few, many or name a class of expanded clone.

v_call: TRBV19; d_call: .; j_call: TRBJ2-1; clone_size: .; cdr3_nt: TGTGCCAGTAGTGATCCGGGACTTTACAATGAGCAGTTCTTC; cdr3_aa: CASSDPGLYNEQFF
v_call: TRBV5-6; d_call: .; j_call: TRBJ1-2; clone_size: .; cdr3_nt: TGTGCCAGCAGCTCTACCCCAGGTTTGATTGATGGCTACACCTTC; cdr3_aa: CASSSTPGLIDGYTF
v_call: TRBV11-2; d_call: .; j_call: TRBJ2-1; clone_size: .; cdr3_nt: TGTGCCAGCAGCTTAGGGTCCCTAGGGGCGGGCCCCCTCAATGAGCAGTTCTTC; cdr3_aa: CASSLGSLGAGPLNEQFF
v_call: TRBV6-4; d_call: .; j_call: TRBJ2-1; clone_size: once; cdr3_nt: TGTGCCAGCAGTGACTCTCCCTACAATGAGCAGTTCTTC; cdr3_aa: CASSDSPYNEQFF
v_call: TRBV6-5; d_call: .; j_call: TRBJ2-1; clone_size: once; cdr3_nt: TGTGCCAGCAGTTACTCCCTCGGGGGTGGGAATGAGCAGTTCTTC; cdr3_aa: CASSYSLGGGNEQFF
v_call: TRBV7-9; d_call: .; j_call: TRBJ2-4; clone_size: .; cdr3_nt: TGTGCCAGCAGCCCTGCGGTGGGGCTGGGCAAAAACATTCAGTACTTC; cdr3_aa: CASSPAVGLGKNIQYF
v_call: TRBV18; d_call: TRBD1; j_call: TRBJ1-3; clone_size: .; cdr3_nt: TGTGCCAGCTCACCACACGGCAGGGGGATTGGAAACACCATATATTTT; cdr3_aa: CASSPHGRGIGNTIYF
v_call: TRBV2; d_call: TRBD1; j_call: TRBJ1-2; clone_size: .; cdr3_nt: TGTGCCAGCAGTGAAATAGGGACAGGGCTGTCCTATGGCTACACCTTC; cdr3_aa: CASSEIGTGLSYGYTF
v_call: TRBV5-4; d_call: .; j_call: TRBJ1-2; clone_size: .; cdr3_nt: TGTGCCAGCAGCTTCCCCCACGGGGGCGCTTCCGATGGCTACACCTTC; cdr3_aa: CASSFPHGGASDGYTF
v_call: TRBV2; d_call: .; j_call: TRBJ1-1; clone_size: .; cdr3_nt: TGTGCCAGCAGTGACGTAGGAGCCGCCGCAGGAGATGAAGCTTTCTTT; cdr3_aa: CASSDVGAAAGDEAFF
v_call: TRBV19; d_call: TRBD1; j_call: TRBJ2-1; clone_size: few; cdr3_nt: TGTGCCAGTAGTATGGGCGGACAGGGGATCGATGAGCAGTTCTTC; cdr3_aa: CASSMGGQGIDEQFF
v_call: TRBV19; d_call: TRBD2; j_call: TRBJ2-2; clone_size: .; cdr3_nt: TGTGCCAGTAGTATAGTGAGCGGGGGGAACGGGGAGCTGTTTTTT; cdr3_aa: CASSIVSGGNGELFF
v_call: TRBV7-2; d_call: .; j_call: TRBJ1-1; clone_size: .; cdr3_nt: TGTGCCAGCAGCTCTCCCGGACAGAACACTGAAGCTTTCTTT; cdr3_aa: CASSSPGQNTEAFF
v_call: TRBV7-9; d_call: .; j_call: TRBJ2-7; clone_size: .; cdr3_nt: TGTGCCAGCAGCTTAGCGCCTGCCTTCGAGCAGTACTTC; cdr3_aa: CASSLAPAFEQYF
v_call: TRBV5-1; d_call: TRBD2; j_call: TRBJ2-3; clone_size: .; cdr3_nt: TGCGCCAGCAGGGGCCGTCTAGCGGGAGAGGCGGATACGCAGTATTTT; cdr3_aa: CASRGRLAGEADTQYF
v_call: TRBV28; d_call: .; j_call: TRBJ2-7; clone_size: .; cdr3_nt: TGTGCCAGCAGTCTAGACTCCTTCGAGCAGTACTTC; cdr3_aa: CASSLDSFEQYF
v_call: TRBV7-9; d_call: TRBD2; j_call: TRBJ2-4; clone_size: .; cdr3_nt: TGTGCCAGCAGCTTCACCGGGGAGGGAGTGTTAGCCAAAAACATTCAGTACTTC; cdr3_aa: CASSFTGEGVLAKNIQYF
v_call: TRBV9; d_call: .; j_call: TRBJ2-7; clone_size: .; cdr3_nt: TGTGCCAGCAGCTGGGGGGACAGCAACTCCGAGCAGTACTTC; cdr3_aa: CASSWGDSNSEQYF
v_call: TRBV29-1; d_call: .; j_call: TRBJ2-6; clone_size: .; cdr3_nt: TGCAGCGTTGAAGGGGGGGTCAGCTCTGGGGCCAACGTCCTGACTTTC; cdr3_aa: CSVEGGVSSGANVLTF
v_call: TRBV7-9; d_call: .; j_call: TRBJ2-6; clone_size: .; cdr3_nt: TGTGCCAGCAGCTTACAGGGTATTGGGTCTGGGGCCAACGTCCTGACTTTC; cdr3_aa: CASSLQGIGSGANVLTF
v_call: TRBV19; d_call: TRBD1; j_call: TRBJ2-3; clone_size: once; cdr3_nt: TGTGCCAGTAGTCTCGCCGGGACAGGGACGAATACGCAGTTTTTT; cdr3_aa: CASSLAGTGTNTQFF
v_call: TRBV12-5; d_call: TRBD2; j_call: TRBJ2-1; clone_size: .; cdr3_nt: TGTGCTAGTGGCTACTCGGGGGGGGACCAGTTCTTC; cdr3_aa: CASGYSGGDQFF
v_call: TRBV18; d_call: .; j_call: TRBJ1-1; clone_size: .; cdr3_nt: TGTGCCAGCTCACCAATGGGCGGCACTGAAGCTTTCTTT; cdr3_aa: CASSPMGGTEAFF
v_call: TRBV4-1; d_call: .; j_call: TRBJ2-1; clone_size: .; cdr3_nt: TGCGCCAGCAGCCACAATCCGCAAACTGGGGATGAGCAGTTCTTC; cdr3_aa: CASSHNPQTGDEQFF
v_call: TRBV6-1; d_call: TRBD2; j_call: TRBJ2-5; clone_size: few; cdr3_nt: TGTGCCAGCGCTACGACTAGCGGGACCGTAGAGACCCAGTACTTC; cdr3_aa: CASATTSGTVETQYF
v_call: TRBV27; d_call: .; j_call: TRBJ2-2; clone_size: .; cdr3_nt: TGTGCCAGCAGTTTCATCGCAGGGAACACCGGGGAGCTGTTTTTT; cdr3_aa: CASSFIAGNTGELFF
v_call: TRBV12-3/TRBV12-4; d_call: .; j_call: TRBJ1-2; clone_size: .; cdr3_nt: TGTGCCAGCAGCTTCGGCGGGGACGACTATGGCTACACCTTC; cdr3_aa: CASSFGGDDYGYTF
v_call: TRBV12-3/TRBV12-4; d_call: .; j_call: TRBJ1-1; clone_size: .; cdr3_nt: TGTGCCAGCAGCCCAGAGGTTCGGAACACTGAAGCTTTCTTT; cdr3_aa: CASSPEVRNTEAFF
v_call: TRBV30; d_call: .; j_call: TRBJ1-5; clone_size: .; cdr3_nt: TGTGCCTGGAGAGGTCTTACCAATCAGCCCCAGCATTTT; cdr3_aa: CAWRGLTNQPQHF
v_call: TRBV5-4; d_call: .; j_call: TRBJ1-1; clone_size: .; cdr3_nt: TGTGCCAGCAGCTTGGGAGGCGGGAACACTGAAGCTTTCTTT; cdr3_aa: CASSLGGGNTEAFF
v_call: TRBV12-3/TRBV12-4; d_call: .; j_call: TRBJ2-1; clone_size: .; cdr3_nt: TGTGCCAGTGCGACTCGGACCAATGAGCAGTTCTTC; cdr3_aa: CASATRTNEQFF
v_call: TRBV19; d_call: TRBD1; j_call: TRBJ1-5; clone_size: .; cdr3_nt: TGTGCCAGTAGTTTCGGACAGGAGGGATATAGCAATCAGCCCCAGCATTTT; cdr3_aa: CASSFGQEGYSNQPQHF
v_call: TRBV27; d_call: TRBD2; j_call: TRBJ2-1; clone_size: .; cdr3_nt: TGTGCCAGCAGTCAGCGGGAGAGGGGCAATGAGCAGTTCTTC; cdr3_aa: CASSQRERGNEQFF
v_call: TRBV11-1; d_call: .; j_call: TRBJ2-7; clone_size: .; cdr3_nt: TGTGCCAGCAGCTTAAGTCAGGGACCCTACGAGCAGTACTTC; cdr3_aa: CASSLSQGPYEQYF
v_call: TRBV2; d_call: .; j_call: TRBJ2-7; clone_size: .; cdr3_nt: TGTGCCACCCGGGACGGACCCTACGAGCAGTACTTC; cdr3_aa: CATRDGPYEQYF
v_call: TRBV5-6; d_call: .; j_call: TRBJ2-2; clone_size: .; cdr3_nt: TGTGCCAGCAGCTACAACGGGGAGCTGTTTTTT; cdr3_aa: CASSYNGELFF
v_call: TRBV4-1; d_call: .; j_call: TRBJ2-7; clone_size: few; cdr3_nt: TGCGCCAGCAGCCAAGGGTGGGGCTCCGAGCAGTACTTC; cdr3_aa: CASSQGWGSEQYF
v_call: TRBV9; d_call: TRBD2; j_call: TRBJ2-5; clone_size: .; cdr3_nt: TGTGCCAGCAGCTCTACTAGCGGCTCGGTGACCCAGTACTTC; cdr3_aa: CASSSTSGSVTQYF
v_call: TRBV24-1; d_call: TRBD1; j_call: TRBJ2-3; clone_size: .; cdr3_nt: TGTGCCACCACCCCACGCAGGGGGCGTAGCACAGATACGCAGTATTTT; cdr3_aa: CATTPRRGRSTDTQYF
v_call: TRBV6-6; d_call: .; j_call: TRBJ2-1; clone_size: .; cdr3_nt: TGTGCCAGCAGCGTGAGGTCTGAGCAGTTCTTC; cdr3_aa: CASSVRSEQFF
v_call: TRBV20-1; d_call: .; j_call: TRBJ2-3; clone_size: .; cdr3_nt: TGCAGTGCCACGAACGGGGGCCCTAGCACAGATACGCAGTATTTT; cdr3_aa: CSATNGGPSTDTQYF
v_call: TRBV9; d_call: .; j_call: TRBJ2-3; clone_size: .; cdr3_nt: TGTGCCAGCAGCGCCCAGGAAGATACGCAGTATTTT; cdr3_aa: CASSAQEDTQYF
v_call: TRBV4-1; d_call: TRBD1; j_call: TRBJ1-2; clone_size: .; cdr3_nt: TGCGCCAGCAGCCAGGAAACCCGGGACAGCTATGGCTACACCTTC; cdr3_aa: CASSQETRDSYGYTF
v_call: TRBV30; d_call: TRBD2; j_call: TRBJ2-1; clone_size: .; cdr3_nt: TGTGCCTGGTGTATAGCGGGAGGACCCTACAATGAGCAGTTCTTC; cdr3_aa: CAWCIAGGPYNEQFF
v_call: TRBV7-9; d_call: .; j_call: TRBJ1-1; clone_size: .; cdr3_nt: TGTGCCAGCAGCACACAAAACTTGGGGAACACTGAAGCTTTCTTT; cdr3_aa: CASSTQNLGNTEAFF
v_call: TRBV6-1; d_call: TRBD1; j_call: TRBJ1-6; clone_size: .; cdr3_nt: TGTGCCAGCAGTGAGGCCGGGACAGGGGCCTCACCCCTCCACTTT; cdr3_aa: CASSEAGTGASPLHF
v_call: TRBV29-1; d_call: .; j_call: TRBJ2-1; clone_size: .; cdr3_nt: TGCAGCGTTGCCGGCGGACACTCCTACAATGAGCAGTTCTTC; cdr3_aa: CSVAGGHSYNEQFF
v_call: TRBV27; d_call: .; j_call: TRBJ2-7; clone_size: .; cdr3_nt: TGTGCCAGCAGTTTAAACAGGGCCCACGAGCAGTACTTC; cdr3_aa: CASSLNRAHEQYF
v_call: TRBV6-1; d_call: .; j_call: TRBJ1-2; clone_size: few; cdr3_nt: TGTGCCAGCAGTGGGGCGGGCTACACCTTC; cdr3_aa: CASSGAGYTF
v_call: TRBV4-1; d_call: TRBD1; j_call: TRBJ1-5; clone_size: .; cdr3_nt: TGCGCCAGCAGCCAAGGTCCGACAGGGACCCAGCCCCAGCATTTT; cdr3_aa: CASSQGPTGTQPQHF
v_call: TRBV7-2; d_call: TRBD2; j_call: TRBJ2-7; clone_size: .; cdr3_nt: TGTGCCAGCAGCCGTGATAGACTAGCGCGCACCTACGAGCAGTACTTC; cdr3_aa: CASSRDRLARTYEQYF
v_call: TRBV12-3/TRBV12-4; d_call: TRBD2; j_call: TRBJ2-2; clone_size: .; cdr3_nt: TGTGCCAGCATTCCCGGGAGGGGGGCTGACACCGGGGAGCTGTTTTTT; cdr3_aa: CASIPGRGADTGELFF
v_call: TRBV27; d_call: .; j_call: TRBJ1-5; clone_size: .; cdr3_nt: TGTGCCAGCAGTTTCCTCCCGGGACACGGCAATCAGCCCCAGCATTTT; cdr3_aa: CASSFLPGHGNQPQHF
v_call: TRBV11-2; d_call: .; j_call: TRBJ2-1; clone_size: .; cdr3_nt: TGTGCCAGCAGCTTAGTTCTAAGTCTCGATGAGCAGTTCTTC; cdr3_aa: CASSLVLSLDEQFF
v_call: TRBV7-9; d_call: .; j_call: TRBJ2-7; clone_size: .; cdr3_nt: TGTGCCAGCAGCTTAGTCAGGGAGGACGAGCAGTACTTC; cdr3_aa: CASSLVREDEQYF
v_call: TRBV9; d_call: TRBD2; j_call: TRBJ2-1; clone_size: few; cdr3_nt: TGTGCCAGCAGTGGCGGGGGGGCCGGGAGGAGCGATGAGCAGTTCTTC; cdr3_aa: CASSGGGAGRSDEQFF